This T cell receptor beta chain stems from a study of cytomegalovirus exposure and HLA in healthy donors. The overall study: Among roughly 180 million T cells, an earlier analysis found 90 million to 130 million unique TCR beta sequences.

CDR1 and CDR2 from the germline V gene are SGHVS and FQNEAQ. The CDR3 totals 15 residues. The ends were cut back, 5 bases at V and 0 bases at J, with 11 bases in the middle. Donors counted as nominally healthy when sampled, yet unrecorded immune exposures were likely. The primer mix had 60 Vbeta and 13 Jbeta primers. TCRdb's table, derived via immunoSEQ multiplex PCR, lists solely in-frame clones and lacks some. The table has about 95,000 clones, over 70% seen once; the top ten hold approximately 5%. The J gene is TRBJ1-3, the V gene TRBV7-8; no clear D. Sample: PBMCs. The sequence was obtained from a woman aged 40-49 years in good health and CMV-seronegative. DNA for the CDR3: TGTGCCAGCAGCCTCCAATCAGTCTCTGGAAACACCATATATTTT. It codes for CASSLQSVSGNTIYF.